A selection of T cell receptor beta chains follows, all from one sample in a study of identifying expanded T cells in peripheral blood. Assay used: immunoSEQ multiplex PCR; TCRdb lists only in-frame clones, some missing. Among some 130,000 clones listed, 65% to 90% were seen once. Input material: blood. These TCRs come from a person between 18 and 75 years old in good health. Each CDR3 is given with its conserved first and last residue. Fields, in order: J gene, V gene, clone size, D gene, CDR3 protein, CDR3 DNA. The D gene is left open where the match is weak. Size values are once, few and many counts, or a class for expanded clones, and some rows have none.

TRBJ1-5 TRBV15 NA TRBD1 CATSPTLPGQGANQPQHF TGTGCCACCAGCCCCACTCTTCCTGGACAGGGGGCGAATCAGCCCCAGCATTTT
TRBJ2-5 TRBV6-6 NA TRBD1 CASSWTGVETQYF TGTGCCAGCAGTTGGACAGGGGTTGAGACCCAGTACTTC
TRBJ2-5 TRBV19 NA NA CASSITLQETQYF TGTGCCAGTAGTATAACCCTCCAAGAGACCCAGTACTTC
TRBJ1-3 TRBV2 NA NA CASSLQGNSGNTIYF TGTGCCAGCAGTTTACAGGGAAACTCTGGAAACACCATATATTTT
TRBJ1-4 TRBV30 NA NA CAWSVLDRLTELFF TGTGCCTGGAGTGTACTAGACAGATTAACGGAACTGTTTTTT
TRBJ1-1 TRBV29-1 few NA CSVRQGGGAEAFF TGCAGCGTTCGCCAAGGAGGCGGGGCTGAAGCTTTCTTT
TRBJ2-7 TRBV6-5 NA NA CASTRTSSSYEQYF TGTGCCAGCACAAGGACATCGAGCTCCTACGAGCAGTACTTC
TRBJ2-2 TRBV5-8 NA NA CASSLFGELFF TGTGCCAGCAGCTTGTTCGGGGAGCTGTTTTTT
TRBJ2-3 TRBV19 NA NA CASRRGVSTDTQYF TGTGCCAGTAGGAGGGGGGTTAGCACAGATACGCAGTATTTT
TRBJ1-6 TRBV5-1 once NA CASSLGQLNSPLHF TGCGCCAGCAGCTTGGGACAGCTTAATTCACCCCTCCACTTT
TRBJ2-1 TRBV5-6 NA NA CASRLGFSNEQFF TGTGCCAGCAGACTAGGCTTTAGCAATGAGCAGTTCTTC
TRBJ2-3 TRBV7-9 NA NA CASSWTGGDTQYF TGTGCCAGCAGCTGGACCGGAGGGGATACGCAGTATTTT
TRBJ2-7 TRBV7-9 NA TRBD1 CASSLRTGAYEQYF TGTGCCAGCAGCTTAAGGACAGGGGCCTACGAGCAGTACTTC
TRBJ2-1 TRBV18 NA TRBD2 CASSPFSGSYNEQFF TGTGCCAGCTCACCATTTAGCGGGAGCTACAATGAGCAGTTCTTC
TRBJ2-7 TRBV5-6 NA TRBD2 CASSYLAGVSSYEQYF TGTGCCAGCAGTTATTTAGCGGGAGTGAGCTCCTACGAGCAGTACTTC
TRBJ1-2 TRBV7-2 NA NA CASSPPPGDTSGYTF TGTGCCAGCAGTCCTCCCCCAGGGGATACGAGCGGCTACACCTTC
TRBJ2-1 TRBV10-3 NA TRBD2 CAISDMTSGDNEQFF TGTGCCATCAGTGACATGACTAGCGGGGACAATGAGCAGTTCTTC
TRBJ2-7 TRBV28 NA TRBD2 CASSSRTSGNFYEQYF TGTGCCAGCAGTTCCAGGACTAGCGGGAATTTCTACGAGCAGTACTTC
TRBJ1-3 TRBV4-1 NA NA CASSARQDLSPGNTIYF TGCGCCAGCAGCGCCCGACAGGATCTTTCACCGGGAAACACCATATATTTT
TRBJ2-7 TRBV11-2 NA NA CASSPRLSSYEQYF TGTGCCAGCAGCCCCCGGCTAAGCTCCTACGAGCAGTACTTC